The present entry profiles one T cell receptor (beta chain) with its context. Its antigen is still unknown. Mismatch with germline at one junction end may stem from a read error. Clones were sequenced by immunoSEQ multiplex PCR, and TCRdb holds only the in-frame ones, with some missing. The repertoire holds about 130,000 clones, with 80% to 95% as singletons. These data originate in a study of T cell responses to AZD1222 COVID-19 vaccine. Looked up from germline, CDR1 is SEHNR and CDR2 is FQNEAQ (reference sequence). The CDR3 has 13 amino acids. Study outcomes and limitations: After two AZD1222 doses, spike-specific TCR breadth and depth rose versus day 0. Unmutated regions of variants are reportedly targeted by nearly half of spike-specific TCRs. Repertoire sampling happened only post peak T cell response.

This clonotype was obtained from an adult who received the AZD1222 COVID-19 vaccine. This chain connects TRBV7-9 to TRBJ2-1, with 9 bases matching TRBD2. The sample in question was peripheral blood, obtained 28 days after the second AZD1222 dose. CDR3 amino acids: CAITGKREAHRIF. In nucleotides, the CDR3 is TGTGCCATTACGGGGAAGCGGGAGGCCCACCGGATCTTC.